This T cell receptor (beta chain) emerged from a study of blood T cell repertoires in COVID-19. Study information: The United States, Italy and Spain provided the acute and convalescent COVID-19 samples. The analysed material was cDNA or gDNA that came from T cells, B-cell-depleted T cells, or PBMCs.

Germline assignment: CDR1 SEHNR and CDR2 FQNEAQ (reference sequence). V lost 5 bases to trimming and J lost 0 bases, with 10 bases between them. The CDR3 spans 14 residues. In the original processing: Researchers report that nucleated cell counts were estimated from reference gene primer amplification. The data were produced by immunoSEQ multiplex PCR, yet TCRdb's version contains in-frame clones alone and is incomplete. V and J calls and clone size are those listed in that table; D and trimming were worked out from the DNA. The table records approximately 260,000 clones, roughly 89% of them present only once. Followed over time, Seattle patients had been enrolled while infection was active.

This TCR derives from a woman aged 55-75 years with COVID-19, enrolled during active disease. Material for sequencing was peripheral blood. The chain recombines TRBV7-9 with TRBJ1-1; D not resolved. Written as DNA, the CDR3 is TGTGCCAGCAGCCCCTCTACAGTGAACACTGAAGCTTTCTTT. It encodes CASSPSTVNTEAFF.